A selection of T cell receptor beta chains follows, all from one sample in a study of CD8 T cells in ankylosing spondylitis. TCRdb reprocessed the 5' RACE reads with MiXCR, giving one entry per CDR3 protein. The sample has 350,000 to 550,000 distinct CDR3 sequences; about 25% are singletons. The specimen sequenced was blood, either unsorted or a sorted T cell fraction (not recorded which). Receptors were obtained from a male donor with ankylosing spondylitis. Each CDR3 is given with its conserved first and last residue. A D gene is named only where the DNA matches it firmly. Clone size is stated in some rows and not others, as once, few, many or a class when expanded.

d_gene: TRBD1
abundance: .
v_gene: TRBV24-1
j_gene: TRBJ2-6
CDR3aa: CATSDGQGYSGANVLTF
CDR3nt: TGTGCCACCAGTGATGGACAGGGATACTCTGGGGCCAACGTCCTGACTTTC

d_gene: .
abundance: .
v_gene: TRBV29-1
j_gene: TRBJ2-6
CDR3aa: CSVQGSGANVLTF
CDR3nt: TGCAGCGTGCAGGGATCGGGGGCCAACGTCCTGACTTTC

d_gene: TRBD2
abundance: .
v_gene: TRBV5-1
j_gene: TRBJ2-2
CDR3aa: CASSFAGAANTGELFF
CDR3nt: TGCGCCAGCAGCTTCGCGGGAGCGGCGAACACCGGGGAGCTGTTTTTT

d_gene: .
abundance: .
v_gene: TRBV7-8
j_gene: TRBJ2-2
CDR3aa: CASEGQGITGELFF
CDR3nt: TGTGCCAGCGAGGGGCAGGGAATCACCGGGGAGCTGTTTTTT

d_gene: TRBD1
abundance: few
v_gene: TRBV7-2
j_gene: TRBJ1-1
CDR3aa: CASSLVETGRTEAFF
CDR3nt: TGTGCCAGCAGCTTAGTTGAGACAGGGAGGACTGAAGCTTTCTTT

d_gene: .
abundance: few
v_gene: TRBV29-1
j_gene: TRBJ1-1
CDR3aa: CSVGWGSDTEAFF
CDR3nt: TGCAGCGTTGGGTGGGGATCCGACACTGAAGCTTTCTTT

d_gene: .
abundance: few
v_gene: TRBV5-1
j_gene: TRBJ1-4
CDR3aa: CASSLQNYNEKLFF
CDR3nt: TGCGCCAGCAGCTTACAGAACTATAATGAAAAACTGTTTTTT

d_gene: .
abundance: few
v_gene: TRBV5-4
j_gene: TRBJ1-1
CDR3aa: CASSLRASGDTEAFF
CDR3nt: TGTGCCAGCAGCCTCCGGGCCAGCGGGGACACTGAAGCTTTCTTT

d_gene: TRBD1
abundance: medium-sized
v_gene: TRBV7-2
j_gene: TRBJ1-4
CDR3aa: CASSSRRTGFNEKLFF
CDR3nt: TGTGCCAGCAGCTCGCGGCGGACAGGATTTAATGAAAAACTGTTTTTT

d_gene: TRBD1
abundance: .
v_gene: TRBV20-1
j_gene: TRBJ1-2
CDR3aa: CSARGTGVGYTF
CDR3nt: TGCAGTGCTAGAGGGACAGGGGTTGGCTACACCTTC

d_gene: TRBD2
abundance: .
v_gene: TRBV4-2
j_gene: TRBJ2-5
CDR3aa: CASSQSTSGREETQYF
CDR3nt: TGTGCCAGCAGCCAATCGACTAGCGGGAGGGAAGAGACCCAGTACTTC

d_gene: TRBD1
abundance: .
v_gene: TRBV3-1
j_gene: TRBJ1-4
CDR3aa: CASSRDRESATNEKLFF
CDR3nt: TGTGCCAGCAGCCGGGACAGGGAAAGTGCAACTAATGAAAAACTGTTTTTT

d_gene: TRBD1
abundance: .
v_gene: TRBV5-1
j_gene: TRBJ1-5
CDR3aa: CASSPDRGLDQPQHF
CDR3nt: TGCGCCAGCAGCCCCGACAGGGGGCTGGATCAGCCCCAGCATTTT

d_gene: TRBD2
abundance: .
v_gene: TRBV19
j_gene: TRBJ2-1
CDR3aa: CASSSRRLAEGGNREQFF
CDR3nt: TGTGCCAGTAGTTCCAGGAGACTAGCGGAGGGGGGTAATCGGGAGCAGTTCTTC

d_gene: .
abundance: many
v_gene: TRBV3-1
j_gene: TRBJ2-7
CDR3aa: CASSQPGYEQYF
CDR3nt: TGTGCCAGCAGCCAACCAGGGTACGAGCAGTACTTC

d_gene: TRBD2
abundance: .
v_gene: TRBV20-1
j_gene: TRBJ2-3
CDR3aa: CSRVREDTDTQYF
CDR3nt: TGCAGTCGGGTCCGGGAGGACACAGATACGCAGTATTTT

d_gene: .
abundance: .
v_gene: TRBV27
j_gene: TRBJ1-1
CDR3aa: CASSKAPLLNTEAFF
CDR3nt: TGTGCCAGCAGTAAAGCCCCCCTCCTGAACACTGAAGCTTTCTTT

d_gene: .
abundance: .
v_gene: TRBV5-1
j_gene: TRBJ2-7
CDR3aa: CASSLEGSTKGYEQYF
CDR3nt: TGCGCCAGCAGCTTGGAAGGCTCCACGAAGGGATACGAGCAGTACTTC

d_gene: TRBD2
abundance: few
v_gene: TRBV12-3/TRBV12-4
j_gene: TRBJ2-1
CDR3aa: CASSPLQLAGYNEQFF
CDR3nt: TGTGCCAGCAGCCCCCTCCAACTAGCGGGATACAATGAGCAGTTCTTC

d_gene: .
abundance: few
v_gene: TRBV4-2
j_gene: TRBJ2-1
CDR3aa: CASSQGGTSSYNEQFF
CDR3nt: TGTGCCAGCAGCCAAGGGGGAACGAGCTCCTACAATGAGCAGTTCTTC

d_gene: .
abundance: .
v_gene: TRBV5-1
j_gene: TRBJ2-1
CDR3aa: CASSTLQQGAYNEQFF
CDR3nt: TGCGCCAGCAGCACCCTACAACAAGGCGCCTACAATGAGCAGTTCTTC

d_gene: TRBD1
abundance: few
v_gene: TRBV6-1
j_gene: TRBJ1-1
CDR3aa: CASSERGQETEAFF
CDR3nt: TGTGCCAGCAGTGAAAGGGGACAGGAAACTGAAGCTTTCTTT

d_gene: TRBD1
abundance: .
v_gene: TRBV4-1
j_gene: TRBJ1-6
CDR3aa: CASSQETGGNSPLHF
CDR3nt: TGCGCCAGCAGCCAAGAGACAGGGGGAAATTCACCCCTCCACTTT

d_gene: .
abundance: .
v_gene: TRBV10-3
j_gene: TRBJ2-2
CDR3aa: CAISGGGGTGELFF
CDR3nt: TGTGCCATCAGTGGGGGGGGCGGAACCGGGGAGCTGTTTTTT

d_gene: TRBD2
abundance: .
v_gene: TRBV5-5
j_gene: TRBJ2-7
CDR3aa: CASRIGLAGTPLEQYF
CDR3nt: TGTGCCAGCAGGATTGGGCTAGCGGGGACCCCTCTCGAGCAGTACTTC

d_gene: .
abundance: .
v_gene: TRBV11-2
j_gene: TRBJ2-1
CDR3aa: CASSLDAYYNEQFF
CDR3nt: TGTGCCAGCAGCTTAGATGCCTACTACAATGAGCAGTTCTTC

d_gene: .
abundance: few
v_gene: TRBV25-1
j_gene: TRBJ2-1
CDR3aa: CASSEYLNEQFF
CDR3nt: TGTGCCAGCAGTGAATATCTCAATGAGCAGTTCTTC

d_gene: .
abundance: .
v_gene: TRBV12-3/TRBV12-4
j_gene: TRBJ2-5
CDR3aa: CASSPGTAIQETQYF
CDR3nt: TGTGCCAGCAGCCCTGGGACCGCGATACAAGAGACCCAGTACTTC

d_gene: .
abundance: .
v_gene: TRBV18
j_gene: TRBJ1-4
CDR3aa: CASSPRSQGNEKLFF
CDR3nt: TGTGCCAGCTCACCAAGAAGCCAGGGTAATGAAAAACTGTTTTTT

d_gene: TRBD2
abundance: .
v_gene: TRBV29-1
j_gene: TRBJ2-1
CDR3aa: CSVGTSGRATYNEQFF
CDR3nt: TGCAGCGTGGGGACTAGCGGGAGGGCCACCTACAATGAGCAGTTCTTC

d_gene: TRBD2
abundance: .
v_gene: TRBV10-3
j_gene: TRBJ2-5
CDR3aa: CAIGPASGSLSQETQYF
CDR3nt: TGTGCCATCGGGCCGGCTAGCGGGAGTTTGTCCCAAGAGACCCAGTACTTC

d_gene: TRBD2
abundance: .
v_gene: TRBV5-1
j_gene: TRBJ2-3
CDR3aa: CASSLSKLAGSTDTQYF
CDR3nt: TGCGCCAGCAGCTTGTCCAAACTAGCGGGAAGCACAGATACGCAGTATTTT

d_gene: .
abundance: .
v_gene: TRBV12-3/TRBV12-4
j_gene: TRBJ1-4
CDR3aa: CASSSGRGGSNENLFF
CDR3nt: TGTGCCAGCAGTTCGGGCAGGGGCGGGTCTAATGAAAACCTGTTTTTT

d_gene: .
abundance: few
v_gene: TRBV7-9
j_gene: TRBJ2-5
CDR3aa: CASSLAEGYGKTQYF
CDR3nt: TGTGCCAGCAGCTTAGCGGAAGGATACGGGAAGACCCAGTACTTC

d_gene: .
abundance: .
v_gene: TRBV5-1
j_gene: TRBJ2-3
CDR3aa: CASSPSSAGTDTQYF
CDR3nt: TGCGCCAGCAGCCCCTCTAGCGCGGGCACAGATACGCAGTATTTT

d_gene: .
abundance: few
v_gene: TRBV5-1
j_gene: TRBJ2-5
CDR3aa: CASRSGTGNSETQYF
CDR3nt: TGCGCCAGCAGATCTGGTACGGGAAATTCGGAGACCCAGTACTTC

d_gene: .
abundance: many
v_gene: TRBV10-3
j_gene: TRBJ1-1
CDR3aa: CASRGDGLRTEAFF
CDR3nt: TGTGCCAGCAGAGGGGACGGGTTAAGGACTGAAGCTTTCTTT

d_gene: TRBD2
abundance: .
v_gene: TRBV3-1
j_gene: TRBJ2-4
CDR3aa: CASSPQPLAGWGVNRNIQYF
CDR3nt: TGTGCCAGCAGCCCCCAGCCGCTAGCGGGTTGGGGGGTCAATAGAAACATTCAGTACTTC

d_gene: TRBD1
abundance: .
v_gene: TRBV12-3/TRBV12-4
j_gene: TRBJ2-2
CDR3aa: CASSPDRAGTSGELFF
CDR3nt: TGTGCCAGCAGTCCCGACAGGGCAGGTACCTCCGGGGAGCTGTTTTTT

d_gene: TRBD2
abundance: .
v_gene: TRBV4-2
j_gene: TRBJ2-5
CDR3aa: CASSQEAGGYVETQYF
CDR3nt: TGTGCCAGCAGCCAAGAGGCGGGAGGGTACGTGGAGACCCAGTACTTC

d_gene: TRBD1
abundance: .
v_gene: TRBV4-2
j_gene: TRBJ2-5
CDR3aa: CASSTRPWTGEETQYF
CDR3nt: TGTGCCAGCAGCACCCGACCTTGGACAGGGGAAGAGACCCAGTACTTC

d_gene: TRBD1
abundance: .
v_gene: TRBV9
j_gene: TRBJ2-2
CDR3aa: CASSDRGQGGELFF
CDR3nt: TGTGCCAGCAGCGACAGGGGGCAAGGCGGGGAGCTGTTTTTT

d_gene: TRBD2
abundance: .
v_gene: TRBV5-1
j_gene: TRBJ2-5
CDR3aa: CASSFTGANAGGETQYF
CDR3nt: TGCGCCAGCAGCTTTACCGGCGCTAACGCGGGAGGGGAGACCCAGTACTTC

d_gene: .
abundance: few
v_gene: TRBV7-9
j_gene: TRBJ1-2
CDR3aa: CASSSNTNGYTF
CDR3nt: TGTGCCAGCAGCTCTAACACCAATGGCTACACCTTC

d_gene: TRBD1
abundance: few
v_gene: TRBV18
j_gene: TRBJ1-1
CDR3aa: CASSPIPGQKNTEAFF
CDR3nt: TGTGCCAGCTCACCGATTCCGGGACAGAAGAACACTGAAGCTTTCTTT

d_gene: .
abundance: .
v_gene: TRBV11-2
j_gene: TRBJ1-1
CDR3aa: CASSSGPTEAFF
CDR3nt: TGTGCCAGCAGCTCCGGACCTACTGAAGCTTTCTTT

d_gene: .
abundance: .
v_gene: TRBV3-1
j_gene: TRBJ1-5
CDR3aa: CASSHRGYQPQHF
CDR3nt: TGTGCCAGCAGCCACAGGGGCTATCAGCCCCAGCATTTT

d_gene: .
abundance: few
v_gene: TRBV2
j_gene: TRBJ1-2
CDR3aa: CASPKGSTNYGYTF
CDR3nt: TGTGCCAGCCCGAAGGGGAGTACTAACTATGGCTACACCTTC

d_gene: TRBD1
abundance: once
v_gene: TRBV24-1
j_gene: TRBJ2-3
CDR3aa: CATRDRVTDTQYF
CDR3nt: TGTGCCACCCGGGACAGGGTAACAGATACGCAGTATTTT

d_gene: .
abundance: .
v_gene: TRBV12-3/TRBV12-4
j_gene: TRBJ1-6
CDR3aa: CASSLDHGSPLHF
CDR3nt: TGTGCCAGCAGTTTGGATCACGGCTCACCCCTCCACTTT

d_gene: .
abundance: .
v_gene: TRBV3-1
j_gene: TRBJ2-5
CDR3aa: CASSQGLLKAETQYF
CDR3nt: TGTGCCAGCAGCCAAGGACTTCTCAAAGCGGAGACCCAGTACTTC

d_gene: .
abundance: .
v_gene: TRBV12-3/TRBV12-4
j_gene: TRBJ2-3
CDR3aa: CASSFLGYDTDTQYF
CDR3nt: TGTGCCAGCAGTTTCTTGGGTTATGACACAGATACGCAGTATTTT

d_gene: .
abundance: few
v_gene: TRBV12-3/TRBV12-4
j_gene: TRBJ2-1
CDR3aa: CASSLIDGKLYNEQFF
CDR3nt: TGTGCCAGCAGTTTAATAGATGGGAAGCTGTACAATGAGCAGTTCTTC

d_gene: TRBD1
abundance: few
v_gene: TRBV7-8
j_gene: TRBJ2-1
CDR3aa: CASSTSFRTGKNEQFF
CDR3nt: TGTGCCAGCAGCACCTCGTTTCGGACAGGGAAGAATGAGCAGTTCTTC

d_gene: TRBD2
abundance: .
v_gene: TRBV20-1
j_gene: TRBJ2-1
CDR3aa: CSASRGTSLFNEQFF
CDR3nt: TGCAGTGCTTCAAGGGGGACTAGCCTATTCAATGAGCAGTTCTTC